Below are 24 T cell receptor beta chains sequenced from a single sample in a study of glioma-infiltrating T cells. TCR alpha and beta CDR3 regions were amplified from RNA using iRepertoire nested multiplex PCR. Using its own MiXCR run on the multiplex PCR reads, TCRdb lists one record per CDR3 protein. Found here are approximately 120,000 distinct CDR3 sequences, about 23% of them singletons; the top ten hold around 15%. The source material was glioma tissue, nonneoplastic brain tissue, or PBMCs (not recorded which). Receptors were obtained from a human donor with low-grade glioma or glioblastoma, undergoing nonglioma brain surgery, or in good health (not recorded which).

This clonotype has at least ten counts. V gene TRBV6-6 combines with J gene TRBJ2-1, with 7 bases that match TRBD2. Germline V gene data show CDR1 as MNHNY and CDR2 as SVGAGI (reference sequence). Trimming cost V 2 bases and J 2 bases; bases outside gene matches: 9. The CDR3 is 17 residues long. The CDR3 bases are TGTGCCAGCAGTTACAGTTATGATCTAGCGGCCTACAATGAGCAGTTCTTC. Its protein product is CASSYSYDLAAYNEQFF.

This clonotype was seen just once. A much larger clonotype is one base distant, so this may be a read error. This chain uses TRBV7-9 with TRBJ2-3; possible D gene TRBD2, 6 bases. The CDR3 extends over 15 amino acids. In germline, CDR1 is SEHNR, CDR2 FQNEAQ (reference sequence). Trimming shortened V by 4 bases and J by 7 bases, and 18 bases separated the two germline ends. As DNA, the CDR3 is TGTGCCAGCAGCTCAACCTGGACTATCACCCATACGCAGTATTTT. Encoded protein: CASSSTWTITHTQYF.

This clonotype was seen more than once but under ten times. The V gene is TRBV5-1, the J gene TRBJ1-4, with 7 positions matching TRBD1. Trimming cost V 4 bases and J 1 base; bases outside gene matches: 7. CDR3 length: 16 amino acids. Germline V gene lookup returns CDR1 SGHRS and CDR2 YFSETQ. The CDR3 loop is CASSATGDGTNEKLFF. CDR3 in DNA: TGCGCCAGCAGCGCCACAGGGGACGGAACTAATGAAAAACTGTTTTTT.

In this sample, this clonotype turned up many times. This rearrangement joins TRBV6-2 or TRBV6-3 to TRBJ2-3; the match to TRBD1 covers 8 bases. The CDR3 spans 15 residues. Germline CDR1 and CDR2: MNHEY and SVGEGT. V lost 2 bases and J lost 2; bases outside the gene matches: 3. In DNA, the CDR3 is TGTGCCAGCAGTTACCGGACAGGGACCACAGATACGCAGTATTTT. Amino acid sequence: CASSYRTGTTDTQYF.

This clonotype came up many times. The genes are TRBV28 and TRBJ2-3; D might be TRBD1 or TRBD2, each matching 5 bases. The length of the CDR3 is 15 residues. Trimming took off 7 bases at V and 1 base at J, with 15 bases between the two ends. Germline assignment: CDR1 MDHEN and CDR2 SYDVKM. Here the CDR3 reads CASIQQGTRTDTQYF. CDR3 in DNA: TGTGCCAGCATCCAGCAAGGGACCCGCACAGATACGCAGTATTTT.

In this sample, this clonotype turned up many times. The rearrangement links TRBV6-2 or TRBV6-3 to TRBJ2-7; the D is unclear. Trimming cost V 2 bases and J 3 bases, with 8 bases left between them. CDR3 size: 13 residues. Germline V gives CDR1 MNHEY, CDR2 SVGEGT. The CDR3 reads CASSYPENYEQYF. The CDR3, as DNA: TGTGCCAGCAGTTACCCCGAGAACTACGAGCAGTACTTC.

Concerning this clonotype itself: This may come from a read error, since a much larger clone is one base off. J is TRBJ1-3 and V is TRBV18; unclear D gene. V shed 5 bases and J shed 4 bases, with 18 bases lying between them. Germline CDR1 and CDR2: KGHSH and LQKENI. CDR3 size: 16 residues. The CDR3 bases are TGTGCCAGCTCATCGTTCACGGAGGTCGTGGGAAACACCATATATTTT. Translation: CASSSFTEVVGNTIYF.

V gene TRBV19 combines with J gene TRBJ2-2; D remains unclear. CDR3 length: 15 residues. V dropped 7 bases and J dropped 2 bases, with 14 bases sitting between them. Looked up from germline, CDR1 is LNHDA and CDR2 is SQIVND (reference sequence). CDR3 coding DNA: TGTGCCAGTAAAAATGGGTTTGGTAACACCGGGGAGCTGTTTTTT. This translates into CASKNGFGNTGELFF.

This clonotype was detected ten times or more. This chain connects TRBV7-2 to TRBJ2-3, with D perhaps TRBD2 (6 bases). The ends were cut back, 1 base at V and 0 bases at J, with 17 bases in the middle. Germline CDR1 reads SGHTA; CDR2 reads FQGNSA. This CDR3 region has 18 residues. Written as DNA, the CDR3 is TGTGCCAGCAGCTTAGATATGTCGAGCGGGCTTAGCACAGATACGCAGTATTTT. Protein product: CASSLDMSSGLSTDTQYF.

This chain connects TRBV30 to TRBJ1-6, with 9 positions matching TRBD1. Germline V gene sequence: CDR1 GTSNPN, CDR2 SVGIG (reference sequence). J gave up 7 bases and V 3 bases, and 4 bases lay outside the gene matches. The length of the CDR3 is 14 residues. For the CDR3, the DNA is TGTGCCTGGAGACTTGGACAGGGGAATTCACCCCTCCACTTT. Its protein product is CAWRLGQGNSPLHF.

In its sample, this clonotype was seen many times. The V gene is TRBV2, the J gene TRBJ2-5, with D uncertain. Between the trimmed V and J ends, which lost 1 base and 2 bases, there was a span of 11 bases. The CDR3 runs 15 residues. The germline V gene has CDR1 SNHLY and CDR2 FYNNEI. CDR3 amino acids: CASSEVPDLQETQYF. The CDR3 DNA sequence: TGTGCCAGCAGTGAAGTGCCAGACCTTCAAGAGACCCAGTACTTC.

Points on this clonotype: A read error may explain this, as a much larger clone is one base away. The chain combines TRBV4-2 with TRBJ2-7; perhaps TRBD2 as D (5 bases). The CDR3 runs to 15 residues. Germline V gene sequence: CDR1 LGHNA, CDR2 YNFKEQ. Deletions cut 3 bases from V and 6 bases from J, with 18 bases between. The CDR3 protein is CASSHHTRGPSEQYF. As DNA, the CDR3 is TGTGCCAGCAGCCACCACACTAGAGGACCTTCCGAGCAGTACTTC.

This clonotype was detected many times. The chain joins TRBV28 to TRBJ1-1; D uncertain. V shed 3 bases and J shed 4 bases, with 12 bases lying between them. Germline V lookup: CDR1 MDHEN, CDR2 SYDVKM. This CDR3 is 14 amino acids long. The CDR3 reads CASSFYSPRTEAFF. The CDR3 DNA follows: TGTGCCAGCAGTTTTTACAGCCCTCGCACTGAAGCTTTCTTT.

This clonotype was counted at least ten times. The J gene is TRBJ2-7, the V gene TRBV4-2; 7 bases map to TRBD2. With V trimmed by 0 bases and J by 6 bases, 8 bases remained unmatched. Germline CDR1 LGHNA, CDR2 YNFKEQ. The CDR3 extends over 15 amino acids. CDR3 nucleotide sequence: TGTGCCAGCAGCCAAGATGAGCGGGGAGGGATCGAGCAGTACTTC. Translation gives CASSQDERGGIEQYF.

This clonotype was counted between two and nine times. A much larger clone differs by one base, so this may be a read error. This CDR3 is CASARTLTNTEAFF. DNA for the CDR3: TGTGCCAGCGCCCGGACCCTTACTAACACTGAAGCTTTCTTT. The rearrangement links TRBV2 to TRBJ1-1; D unresolved. Germline values: CDR1 SNHLY, CDR2 FYNNEI. The germline V and J ends were trimmed by 8 bases and 2 bases, with 15 bases remaining between them. The CDR3 totals 14 residues.

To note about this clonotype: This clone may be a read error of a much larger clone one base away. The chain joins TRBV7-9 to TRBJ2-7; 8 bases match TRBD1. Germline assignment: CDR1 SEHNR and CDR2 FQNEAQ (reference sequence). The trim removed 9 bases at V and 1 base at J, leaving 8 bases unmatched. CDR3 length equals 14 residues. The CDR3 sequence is CASTRGQESYEQYF. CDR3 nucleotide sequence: TGTGCCAGTACCAGGGGACAGGAGTCCTACGAGCAGTACTTC.

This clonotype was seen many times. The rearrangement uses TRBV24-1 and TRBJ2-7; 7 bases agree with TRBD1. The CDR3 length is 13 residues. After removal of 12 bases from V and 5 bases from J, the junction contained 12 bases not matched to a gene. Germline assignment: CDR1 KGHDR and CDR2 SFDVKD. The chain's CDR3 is CAVSRQGSDEQYF. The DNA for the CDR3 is TGTGCCGTCTCGAGACAGGGAAGCGACGAGCAGTACTTC.

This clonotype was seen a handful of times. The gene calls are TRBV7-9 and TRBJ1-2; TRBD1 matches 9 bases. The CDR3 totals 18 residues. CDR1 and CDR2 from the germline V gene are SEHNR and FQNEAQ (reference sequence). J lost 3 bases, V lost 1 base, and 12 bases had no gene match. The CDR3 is CASSLDLKTGGAYYGYTF. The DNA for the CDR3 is TGTGCCAGCAGCTTAGATCTTAAAACAGGGGGCGCCTACTATGGCTACACCTTC.

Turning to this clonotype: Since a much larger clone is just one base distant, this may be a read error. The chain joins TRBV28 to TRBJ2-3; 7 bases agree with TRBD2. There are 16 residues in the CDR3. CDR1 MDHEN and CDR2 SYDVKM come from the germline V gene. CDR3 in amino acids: CASSASAGMGTDTRYF. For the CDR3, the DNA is TGTGCCAGCAGCGCTTCAGCGGGAATGGGCACAGATACGCGGTATTTT.

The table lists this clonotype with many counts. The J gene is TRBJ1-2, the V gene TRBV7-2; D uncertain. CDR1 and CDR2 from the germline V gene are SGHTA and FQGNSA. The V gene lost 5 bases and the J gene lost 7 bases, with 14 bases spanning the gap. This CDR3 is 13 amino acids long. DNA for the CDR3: TGTGCCAGCAGCCAATTTAAGGAGAGTGGCTACACCTTC. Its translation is CASSQFKESGYTF.

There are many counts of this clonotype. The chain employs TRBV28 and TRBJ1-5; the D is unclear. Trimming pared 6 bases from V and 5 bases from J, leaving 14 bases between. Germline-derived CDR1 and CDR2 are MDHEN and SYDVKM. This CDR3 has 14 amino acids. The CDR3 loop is CASRVGGGYQPQHF. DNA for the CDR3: TGTGCCAGCAGAGTCGGAGGTGGGTATCAGCCCCAGCATTTT.

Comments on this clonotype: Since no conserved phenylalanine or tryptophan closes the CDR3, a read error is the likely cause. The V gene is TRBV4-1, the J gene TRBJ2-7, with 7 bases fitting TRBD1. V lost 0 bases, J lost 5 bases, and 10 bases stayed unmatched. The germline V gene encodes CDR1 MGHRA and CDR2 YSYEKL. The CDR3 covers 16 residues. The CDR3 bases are TGCGCCAGCAGCCAAGAGTGGGGGACAGAGAATAACGAGCAGTACTTG. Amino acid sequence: CASSQEWGTENNEQYL.

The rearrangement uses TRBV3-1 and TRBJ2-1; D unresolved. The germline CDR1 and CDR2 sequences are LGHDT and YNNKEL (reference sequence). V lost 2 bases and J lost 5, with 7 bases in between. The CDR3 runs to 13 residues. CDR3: CASSQSRDNEQFF. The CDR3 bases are TGTGCCAGCAGCCAAAGTCGCGACAATGAGCAGTTCTTC.

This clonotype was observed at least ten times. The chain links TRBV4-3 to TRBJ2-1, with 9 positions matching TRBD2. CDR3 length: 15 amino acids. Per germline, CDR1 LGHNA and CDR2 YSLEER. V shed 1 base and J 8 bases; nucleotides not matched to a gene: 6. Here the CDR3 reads CASSQVSGSFDEQFF. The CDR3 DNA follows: TGCGCCAGCAGCCAAGTTAGCGGGAGTTTCGATGAGCAGTTCTTC.